These T cell receptor beta chains were read from a single sample in a study of immune evolution from preneoplasia to lung adenocarcinoma. Clones were sequenced by immunoSEQ multiplex PCR, and TCRdb holds only the in-frame ones, with some missing. The sample holds 8,000 to 10,000 clones, about 80% seen once. The sequenced sample was FFPE minimally invasive lung adenocarcinoma tissue. The receptors stem from a person in their 70s with lung adenocarcinoma. Some clones in this sample may be carry-over from other donors' samples. CDR3s include the opening cysteine and the closing phenylalanine or tryptophan. D genes are given only for firm matches. A row's size may be missing; if present it is once, few, many or a size class.

D gene: .; J gene: TRBJ1-4; V gene: TRBV7-9; clone size: .; CDR3 DNA: TGTGCCAGCAGCTCGGACGGAGCAACTAATGAAAAACTGTTTTTT; CDR3 protein: CASSSDGATNEKLFF
D gene: .; J gene: TRBJ2-2; V gene: TRBV6-6; clone size: .; CDR3 DNA: TGTGCCAGCAGTTACTCCCTAGCGAGAGCCGGGGAGCTGTTTTTT; CDR3 protein: CASSYSLARAGELFF
D gene: TRBD1; J gene: TRBJ2-5; V gene: TRBV2; clone size: .; CDR3 DNA: TGTGCCAGCAGTGCGACAGGGGACGCCTTCGGAGGCCCCCAAGAGACCCAGTACTTC; CDR3 protein: CASSATGDAFGGPQETQYF
D gene: .; J gene: TRBJ1-2; V gene: TRBV10-1; clone size: .; CDR3 DNA: TGCGCCAGCAGTGAGTCCGGGGCCTATGGCTACACCTTC; CDR3 protein: CASSESGAYGYTF
D gene: .; J gene: TRBJ2-2; V gene: TRBV6-5; clone size: .; CDR3 DNA: TGTGCCAGCAGTTACTCCGCCGGGGAGCTGTTTTTT; CDR3 protein: CASSYSAGELFF
D gene: TRBD1; J gene: TRBJ1-4; V gene: TRBV6-5; clone size: .; CDR3 DNA: TGTGCCAGCAGTTACACGACAGGGGAAAATGAAAAACTGTTTTTT; CDR3 protein: CASSYTTGENEKLFF
D gene: .; J gene: TRBJ2-5; V gene: TRBV7-2; clone size: once; CDR3 DNA: TGTGCCAGCAGCTTAGACCGGGGGCGGGAGACCCAGTACTTC; CDR3 protein: CASSLDRGRETQYF
D gene: .; J gene: TRBJ1-1; V gene: TRBV19; clone size: .; CDR3 DNA: TGTGCCAGTAGTATTGGGGCGGACACTGAAGCTTTCTTT; CDR3 protein: CASSIGADTEAFF
D gene: .; J gene: TRBJ2-1; V gene: TRBV2; clone size: .; CDR3 DNA: TGTGCCAGCAGTGAAAACTCATACAATGAGCAGTTCTTC; CDR3 protein: CASSENSYNEQFF
D gene: .; J gene: TRBJ1-5; V gene: TRBV30; clone size: few; CDR3 DNA: TGTGCCTGGAGTAACGGGGAGAATCAGCCCCAGCATTTT; CDR3 protein: CAWSNGENQPQHF
D gene: .; J gene: TRBJ2-2; V gene: TRBV19; clone size: once; CDR3 DNA: TGTGCCAGTAGGGGCAGGGGCCCCGGGGAGCTGTTTTTT; CDR3 protein: CASRGRGPGELFF